This record covers a single TCR beta chain. The record originates from a study of sequential checkpoint blockade in melanoma. Across the whole study: After both sequences, patients received maintenance nivolumab.

Trimming stripped 3 bases from V and 7 bases from J, with 15 bases between. Germline V CDR1 and CDR2: SEHNR, FQNEAQ (reference sequence). The CDR3 length is 15 residues. Generated by immunoSEQ multiplex PCR, the TCRdb table keeps only in-frame clones and is missing some. The sample holds tens of thousands of clones, less than 85% seen once. Treatment specified: randomized to nivolumab then ipilimumab (arm A) or the reverse (arm B). This clonotype was obtained from a human donor with melanoma. This chain joins TRBV7-9 and TRBJ2-2; D possibly corresponds to TRBD1 (5 bases). The input for sequencing was CD8+ T cells sorted from blood (inferred from file names), taken from a patient given nivolumab and ipilimumab in sequence. The CDR3 is CASSFRQPWDGELFF. Here the CDR3 DNA reads TGTGCCAGCAGCTTTAGACAGCCCTGGGACGGGGAGCTGTTTTTT.